Below are 24 T cell receptor beta chains sequenced from a single sample in a study of blood T cells in healthy people across ages. Primed by a sample-barcoded 5' primer and a J-beta primer mix, a second PCR proceeded for 7 to 11 cycles. Via MiXCR, TCRdb re-called the 5' RACE reads, giving one row per CDR3 protein. The sample contains hundreds of thousands of distinct CDR3 sequences, about 52% of which appear only once. The sample consisted of blood. The receptor source for this set is a woman aged 60-75 years in good health.

This clonotype was observed a few times. The chain links TRBV9 to TRBJ2-7, with D perhaps TRBD1 or TRBD2 (6 bases each). This CDR3 contains 15 residues. Germline values: CDR1 SGDLS, CDR2 YYNGEE. V lost 4 bases, J lost 2 bases, and 16 bases lay in between. CDR3 coding DNA: TGTGCCAGCAGCCCGGTGGGAGGACAGACCTACGAGCAGTACTTC. This encodes CASSPVGGQTYEQYF.

The table lists this clonotype with a few counts. The rearrangement joins TRBV5-1 to TRBJ2-7; TRBD2 agrees at 11 bases. Looked up from germline, CDR1 is SGHRS and CDR2 is YFSETQ. This CDR3 spans 16 amino acids. Unmatched junction bases numbered 8, after V lost 3 bases and J lost 3 bases. CDR3 sequence: CASSSPTSGRDYEQYF. The DNA for the CDR3 is TGCGCCAGCAGCTCCCCAACTAGCGGGAGAGACTACGAGCAGTACTTC.

The CDR3 region is CASSLVALDTQYF. The CDR3, as DNA: TGCGCCAGCAGCTTGGTAGCGTTGGATACGCAGTATTTT. The chain links TRBV5-1 to TRBJ2-3; possibly TRBD2 for D (5 bases). This CDR3 region has 13 residues. The germline CDR1 and CDR2 sequences are SGHRS and YFSETQ. V dropped 0 bases and J dropped 6 bases, with 8 bases sitting between them. Combining the CDR3 with reference TRBV5-1 and TRBJ2-3 gives the whole variable domain KAGVTQTPRYLIKTRGQQVTLSCSPISGHRSVSWYQQTPGQGLQFLFEYFSETQRNKGNFPGRFSGRQFSNSRSEMNVSTLELGDSALYLCASSLVALDTQYFGPGTRLTVL.

The table lists this clonotype with a count of one. At one end the junction does not follow the germline gene, possibly because of a read error. V and J are TRBV5-1 and TRBJ1-6; D remains unclear. Germline CDR1 is SGHRS and CDR2 is YFSETQ. The CDR3 runs 14 residues. This CDR3 is CASSLETGNSPLHF. The CDR3, as DNA: TGCGCCAGCAGCTTGGAAACGGGGAATTCGCCCCTCCACTTT.

Worth noting for this clonotype: Given a much more abundant clone one base away, this may be a read error. The V and J genes are TRBV5-1 and TRBJ2-3; TRBD2 matches 7 bases. J lost 0 bases, V lost 10 bases, and 5 bases had no gene match. The germline V gene encodes CDR1 SGHRS and CDR2 YFSETQ. The CDR3 is 13 residues long. CDR3 coding DNA: TGCGCCCGCGACGGGGGGAGCACAGATACGCAGTATTTT. Protein: CARDGGSTDTQYF.

The V gene is TRBV10-3, the J gene TRBJ2-1; no clear D. The CDR3 is 10 amino acids. V gave up 8 bases and J gave up 8 bases, with 7 bases separating them. Germline values: CDR1 ENHRY, CDR2 SYGVKD. CDR3 sequence (DNA): TGTGCCATCGGAGAGTATGAGCAGTTCTTC. Amino acid sequence: CAIGEYEQFF.

This chain links TRBV6-2 or TRBV6-3 with TRBJ1-2; D is possibly TRBD1 (6 bases). In germline, CDR1 is MNHEY, CDR2 SVGEGT. V gave up 2 bases and J gave up 7 bases, with 14 bases separating them. CDR3 length equals 14 residues. Here the CDR3 DNA reads TGTGCCAGCAGTTACGGGCGGGACAAGAGTGGCTACACCTTC. Protein: CASSYGRDKSGYTF.

Many counts were recorded for this clonotype. The V and J genes are TRBV7-2 and TRBJ2-7; 7 nucleotides agree with TRBD2. Germline V gives CDR1 SGHTA, CDR2 FQGNSA. CDR3 length: 15 residues. V trimming: 6 bases; J trimming: 0 bases; junction bases outside the gene matches: 8. CDR3 protein: CASSLSGVGSYEQYF. CDR3 DNA: TGTGCCAGCAGTTTAAGCGGGGTCGGCTCCTACGAGCAGTACTTC.

This clonotype came up once. The junction shows a germline mismatch at one end, possibly a read error. V gene TRBV9 combines with J gene TRBJ2-7; 8 nucleotides agree with TRBD1. CDR3 length: 16 residues. CDR1 SGDLS and CDR2 YYNGEE come from the germline V gene. CDR3 bases: TGTGTCAGCAGCGTAGTTGGGACAGGCAGCTCCTACGAGCAGTACTTC. Protein sequence: CVSSVVGTGSSYEQYF.

The sample holds many counts of this clonotype. The V call is TRBV15, the J call TRBJ2-7; no clear D. The CDR3 is 15 amino acids. The germline V and J ends were trimmed by 0 bases and 1 base, with 10 bases remaining between them. Germline V gene sequence: CDR1 LNHNV, CDR2 YYDKDF (reference sequence). CDR3: CATSRELGFSYEQYF. The CDR3 nucleotides are TGTGCCACCAGCAGAGAGTTGGGATTTTCCTACGAGCAGTACTTC.

The chain joins TRBV7-9 to TRBJ2-2; 8 bases fit TRBD2. Losses at the gene ends were 5 bases for V and 7 bases for J; bases not matched to a gene: 12. From germline, CDR1 is SEHNR and CDR2 FQNEAQ (reference sequence). The CDR3 loop spans 16 amino acids. CDR3 in amino acids: CASSPGVSGVVGELFF. The CDR3 DNA is TGTGCCAGCAGCCCCGGGGTTAGCGGGGTTGTCGGGGAGCTGTTTTTT.

The V gene is TRBV15, the J gene TRBJ2-1; 8 bases map to TRBD2. The CDR3 has 13 residues. CDR1 LNHNV and CDR2 YYDKDF come from the germline V gene (reference sequence). J gave up 8 bases and V 4 bases, and 4 bases lay outside the gene matches. The CDR3 protein is CATSKQAGDEQFF. The CDR3 bases are TGTGCCACCAGCAAACAAGCGGGAGATGAGCAGTTCTTC.

This rearrangement joins TRBV7-2 to TRBJ2-3; D ambiguous. The germline CDR1 and CDR2 sequences are SGHTA and FQGNSA. This CDR3 has 13 residues. V was trimmed by 3 bases and J by 6 bases, leaving 10 bases between them. The DNA of the CDR3 is TGTGCCAGCAGCTTGGGCCCCCGGGATACGCAGTATTTT. Protein sequence: CASSLGPRDTQYF.

The chain recombines TRBV7-9 with TRBJ1-1; D uncertain. The CDR3 extends over 13 amino acids. Germline V gene data show CDR1 as SEHNR and CDR2 as FQNEAQ (reference sequence). Between the trimmed V and J ends, which lost 5 bases and 9 bases, there was a span of 16 bases. Here the CDR3 DNA reads TGTGCCAGCAGCGGAGAGATGGCGGGGAAAGCTTTCTTT. Translation: CASSGEMAGKAFF.

This chain links TRBV6-1 with TRBJ2-6; possibly TRBD1 for D (6 bases). V was pared by 5 bases and J by 0 bases, with 17 bases between. This CDR3 contains 18 residues. Germline V lookup: CDR1 MNHNS, CDR2 SASEGT. The CDR3 here is CASSPKRQVTSGANVLTF. CDR3 in DNA: TGTGCCAGCAGTCCAAAAAGACAGGTTACCTCTGGGGCCAACGTCCTGACTTTC.

The V call is TRBV12-3 or TRBV12-4, the J call TRBJ1-2; D might be TRBD1 (5 bases). V gave up 4 bases and J gave up 7 bases, with 16 bases separating them. CDR3 length equals 14 residues. The CDR3 sequence is CASSSFQGAVGYTF. The CDR3 nucleotides are TGTGCCAGCAGTTCCTTCCAGGGAGCTGTTGGCTACACCTTC.

The V and J genes are TRBV20-1 and TRBJ1-1; unclear D gene. V was trimmed by 1 base and J by 5 bases, leaving 8 bases between them. The germline CDR1 and CDR2 sequences are DFQATT and SNEGSKA (reference sequence). This CDR3 is built from 12 residues. CDR3 in amino acids: CSARGKGTEAFF. CDR3 nucleotides: TGCAGTGCTAGAGGGAAGGGTACTGAAGCTTTCTTT.

The gene calls are TRBV29-1 and TRBJ2-7; a weak D match, TRBD1 (6 bases). V gave up 8 bases and J gave up 10 bases, with 24 bases separating them. The CDR3 contains 13 residues. From germline, CDR1 is SQVTM and CDR2 ANQGSEA. The CDR3 bases are TGCAGCTCAACATGGACAGCTCAGGGTGCCCAGTACTTC. Translated: CSSTWTAQGAQYF.

The chain employs TRBV6-1 and TRBJ2-1; 8 positions match TRBD1. Germline V gene data show CDR1 as MNHNS and CDR2 as SASEGT. J was trimmed by 4 bases and V by 3 bases; bases with no gene match: 5. The CDR3 is made up of 15 amino acids. The CDR3 sequence: CASSDNRGIYNEQFF. As DNA, the CDR3 is TGTGCCAGCAGTGACAACAGGGGGATTTACAATGAGCAGTTCTTC.

The genes are TRBV7-3 and TRBJ2-1; TRBD2 aligns across 9 bases. The assigned J gene may be wrong: the sequence end matches TRBJ2-7 better. This CDR3 has 15 residues. Germline V CDR1 and CDR2: SGHTA, FQGTGA. The CDR3 DNA sequence: TGTGCCAGCAGCTTAGGGCGGGAGGGCTACAATGAGCAGTACTTC. It is translated as CASSLGREGYNEQYF.

This clonotype was observed a few times. The CDR3, as DNA: TGCAGTGCTAGGGGACAGGGCACTAGCTCCTATAATTCACCCCTCCACTTT. Encoded protein: CSARGQGTSSYNSPLHF. J is TRBJ1-6 and V is TRBV20-1; 9 bases are a match to TRBD1. The germline gives CDR1 DFQATT, CDR2 SNEGSKA (reference sequence). Losses at the gene ends were 3 bases for V and 0 bases for J; bases not matched to a gene: 6. There are 17 residues in the CDR3.

The chain joins TRBV20-1 to TRBJ2-3; D ambiguous. Germline values: CDR1 DFQATT, CDR2 SNEGSKA (reference sequence). CDR3 length equals 13 residues. V lost 6 bases and J 0 bases, leaving 10 bases between the germline ends. The CDR3 bases are TGCAGTGCCCGATGGCAGAGCACAGATACGCAGTATTTT. Translation: CSARWQSTDTQYF.

The chain has TRBV21-1 and TRBJ1-5; the table's TRBD1 call for D was not verified on the DNA. TRBV21-1 is an annotated pseudogene. The CDR3 totals 17 residues. As DNA, the CDR3 is TGTGCCAGCAGCAAAGAGAGGGGACAGGGAACGGATCAGCCCCAGCATTTT. Amino acid sequence: CASSKERGQGTDQPQHF.

The chain has TRBV4-2 and TRBJ2-5; perhaps TRBD2 as D (6 bases). The CDR3 runs 16 residues. Looked up from germline, CDR1 is LGHNA and CDR2 is YNFKEQ. The V end was cut by 3 bases, the J end by 5 bases, with 19 bases between. The CDR3 spells CASSQERSLATETQYF. CDR3 sequence (DNA): TGTGCCAGCAGCCAGGAGAGAAGCCTAGCGACGGAGACCCAGTACTTC.